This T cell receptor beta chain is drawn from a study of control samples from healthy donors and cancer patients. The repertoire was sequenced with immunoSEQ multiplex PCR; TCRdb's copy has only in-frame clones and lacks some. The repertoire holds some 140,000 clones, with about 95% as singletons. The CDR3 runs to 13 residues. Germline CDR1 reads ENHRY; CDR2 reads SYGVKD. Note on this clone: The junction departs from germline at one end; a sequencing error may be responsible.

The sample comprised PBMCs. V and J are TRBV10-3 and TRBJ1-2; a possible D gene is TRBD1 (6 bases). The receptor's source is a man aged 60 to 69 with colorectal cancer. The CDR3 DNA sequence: TGTGCCATCAGTGAGTCGACCGGGGACAACCTTTCCTTC. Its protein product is CAISESTGDNLSF.